A selection of T cell receptor beta chains follows, all from one sample in a study of neoadjuvant nivolumab and ipilimumab in lung cancer. Profiling relied on immunoSEQ multiplex PCR, and the TCRdb table lists in-frame clones only, not all of them. The data contain 7,700 or so clones, 75% to 90% of them singletons. The specimen comprised tumor tissue, sampled after neoadjuvant nivolumab, alone or with ipilimumab, at or shortly before surgery. The receptors were sampled from an adult with non-small cell lung cancer. Some clones in this sample may be carry-over from other donors' samples. Both conserved end residues are part of each CDR3. A D gene is named only where the DNA matches it firmly.

V gene	J gene	D gene	CDR3 protein	CDR3 DNA
TRBV5-1	TRBJ2-1	TRBD1	CASSFRDRASNEQFF	TGCGCCAGCAGCTTCCGGGACAGGGCTAGCAATGAGCAGTTCTTC
TRBV7-2	TRBJ1-4	-	CASSLQGNPNEKLFF	TGTGCCAGCAGCTTACAGGGGAACCCTAATGAAAAACTGTTTTTT
TRBV5-1	TRBJ2-1	TRBD2	CASSSKTSGRISSYNEQFF	TGCGCCAGCAGCTCAAAGACTAGCGGGAGGATCAGCTCCTACAATGAGCAGTTCTTC
TRBV30	TRBJ1-2	-	CAHQGRYYGYTF	TGTGCCCATCAAGGACGATACTATGGCTACACCTTC
TRBV6-1	TRBJ1-1	TRBD1	CASSETGDPNTEAFF	TGTGCCAGCAGTGAAACAGGGGACCCGAACACTGAAGCTTTCTTT
TRBV7-6	TRBJ2-3	-	CASSNGDTQYF	TGTGCCAGCAGCAATGGGGATACGCAGTATTTT
TRBV11-3	TRBJ2-1	TRBD2	CASSPSGSSYNEQFF	TGTGCCAGCAGCCCTAGCGGGAGCTCCTACAATGAGCAGTTCTTC
TRBV6-6	TRBJ1-5	-	CASSYSARDNQPQHF	TGTGCCAGCAGTTACTCGGCCAGGGACAATCAGCCCCAGCATTTT
TRBV11-2	TRBJ2-7	-	CASSPFRGNPYEQYF	TGTGCCAGCAGCCCCTTTAGAGGGAACCCCTACGAGCAGTACTTC
TRBV29-1	TRBJ1-3	-	CSGRAGNTIYF	TGCAGCGGTAGAGCTGGAAACACCATATATTTT
TRBV6-1	TRBJ2-1	TRBD2	CASSEALAGGYNEQFF	TGTGCCAGCAGTGAAGCGCTTGCGGGAGGCTACAATGAGCAGTTCTTC